These T cell receptor beta chains were read from a single sample in a study of shared clonotypes between healthy human individuals. The table came from immunoSEQ multiplex PCR; TCRdb's copy has only in-frame clones and leaves some out. The table has more than 2 million clones, over 85% seen once. Source material: naive CD8+ T cells from PBMCs. Receptors were obtained from a man between 18 and 29 years old in good health. Some clones in this sample may be carry-over from other donors' samples. Each CDR3 is given with its conserved first and last residue. Fields, in order: J gene, clone size, V gene, D gene, CDR3 DNA, CDR3 protein. The D gene is left open where the match is weak. Clone size is stated in some rows and not others, as once, few, many or a class when expanded.

J: TRBJ2-1; size: .; V: TRBV28; D: TRBD2; DNA: TGTGCCAGCACTAGCGGGAACTGGGATGAGCAGTTCTTC; CDR3: CASTSGNWDEQFF
J: TRBJ2-1; size: .; V: TRBV9; D: TRBD2; DNA: TGTGCCAGCAGCTACCGAGACCCCGAGACTAGCGCGACCTACAATGAGCAGTTCTTC; CDR3: CASSYRDPETSATYNEQFF
J: TRBJ1-1; size: .; V: TRBV6-1; D: .; DNA: TGTGCCAGCAGTGATGGATGGCAGGTGAACACTGAAGCTTTCTTT; CDR3: CASSDGWQVNTEAFF
J: TRBJ2-2; size: .; V: TRBV10-3; D: .; DNA: TGTGCCATCCGACTAGATAGAGGGGAGCTGTTTTTT; CDR3: CAIRLDRGELFF
J: TRBJ1-1; size: few; V: TRBV30; D: .; DNA: TGTGCCTGGAGTACGGGGTCGGCCACTGAAGCTTTCTTT; CDR3: CAWSTGSATEAFF
J: TRBJ2-2; size: .; V: TRBV6-5; D: .; DNA: TGTGCCAGCAGTTACTATCGGGGAGTTGCCGGGGAGCTGTTTTTT; CDR3: CASSYYRGVAGELFF
J: TRBJ2-1; size: .; V: TRBV27; D: .; DNA: TGTGCCAGCAGTTTAGGTCTCTACAATGAGCAGTTCTTC; CDR3: CASSLGLYNEQFF
J: TRBJ2-1; size: .; V: TRBV5-4; D: TRBD2; DNA: TGTGCCAGCAGCTTGGATGTTTGGGAGCGGGAGGCCTCCTACAATGAGCAGTTCTTC; CDR3: CASSLDVWEREASYNEQFF
J: TRBJ1-1; size: .; V: TRBV25-1; D: .; DNA: TGTGCCAGCAGAAGTAAAAGGAACACTGAAGCTTTCTTT; CDR3: CASRSKRNTEAFF
J: TRBJ2-1; size: .; V: TRBV4-3; D: TRBD2; DNA: TGCGCCAGCAGCCAAGGACATCTAGCGGGAGCATACAATGAGCAGTTCTTC; CDR3: CASSQGHLAGAYNEQFF
J: TRBJ2-7; size: .; V: TRBV7-8; D: .; DNA: TGTGCCAGCAGCTTAGAGGTCGTTTACGAGCAGTACTTC; CDR3: CASSLEVVYEQYF
J: TRBJ2-3; size: .; V: TRBV11-3; D: .; DNA: TGTGCCAGCAGCTTAGTTGCAGATACGCAGTATTTT; CDR3: CASSLVADTQYF
J: TRBJ2-3; size: .; V: TRBV27; D: .; DNA: TGTGCCAGCAGTTTACGCGACACCCTGAGACGTACATACACAGATACGCAGTATTTT; CDR3: CASSLRDTLRRTYTDTQYF
J: TRBJ1-2; size: .; V: TRBV9; D: .; DNA: TGTGCCAGCAGCGTAGGCGGGGCAAACTTTGGCTACACCTTC; CDR3: CASSVGGANFGYTF